This T cell receptor (beta chain) was profiled in a study of a mutant IDH1 vaccine in newly diagnosed glioma. Germline CDR1 is SGHKS and CDR2 is YYEKEE (reference sequence). Trimming took off 4 bases at V and 0 bases at J, with 16 bases between the two ends. The CDR3 sequence is 16 residues long. Assay: immunoSEQ multiplex PCR; the TCRdb copy retains only in-frame clones and omits some. The top ten clones hold 2.5% to 3.5% of a sample with tens of thousands of clones, around 85% of them seen once. Described time point: baseline, week 1 (first vaccination visit). Treatment given: pre-vaccination baseline after standard-of-care therapy.

Sequenced material: PBMCs, taken from a glioma patient treated with radiotherapy, temozolomide or both. This receptor was obtained from a man younger than 40 with glioma. This chain links TRBV5-5 with TRBJ1-1, with D perhaps matching TRBD1 (5 bases). CDR3 amino acids: CASSPRGPTMNTEAFF. The CDR3 DNA follows: TGTGCCAGCAGCCCGAGGGGACCGACTATGAACACTGAAGCTTTCTTT.